The present entry profiles one TCR beta chain with its context. These data come from a study of T cell responses to AZD1222 COVID-19 vaccine. Study-level information: Whether given at about 4 or about 12 weeks, second doses were pooled.

Assay used: immunoSEQ multiplex PCR; TCRdb lists only in-frame clones, some missing. Among 90,000 to 110,000 clones listed, roughly 90% were seen once. Looked up from germline, CDR1 is SGDLS and CDR2 is YYNGEE. The CDR3 has 14 amino acids. Trimming removed 4 bases at V and 9 bases at J, with 14 bases between. This rearrangement joins TRBV9 to TRBJ1-6; maybe TRBD1 (5 bases). This clonotype was sampled from an adult in good health. Specimen: peripheral blood, collected on day 0 of AZD1222 vaccination. This chain's CDR3 is CASSSKGWGSPLHF. The CDR3 DNA is TGTGCCAGCAGCTCAAAGGGGTGGGGTTCACCCCTCCACTTT.